The TCR beta chain described here comes from a study of graft-versus-host responses after intestinal transplantation. Background on the study: Isolated intestinal, liver-intestinal, or multivisceral transplants were what recipients had. Each recipient received anti-thymocyte globulin induction, then tacrolimus and steroids for roughly 3 years. Whole-study results and caveats: Recipient marrow showed GvH clones, some seen first in ileum or blood. Clonal ratios of graft-versus-host to host-versus-graft in allografts were high for patients exhibiting graft-donor T cell macrochimerism.

Some clones are missing from TCRdb's copy, which holds only in-frame ones; the method was immunoSEQ multiplex PCR. The sample lists tens of thousands of clones; about 90% were seen once. In the case of this clone: As yet, its antigen is unknown.

The CDR3 is 14 amino acids. V was cut by 0 bases and J by 9 bases, with 12 bases left in between. Germline V gene data show CDR1 as MNHEY and CDR2 as SVGAGI. This sequence originates from a human donor who was the organ donor for an intestinal transplant. V and J are TRBV6-5 and TRBJ2-1; D is possibly TRBD2 (5 bases). The sample consisted of unstimulated CD4+ T cells sorted from spleen or lymph node cells, taken before transplant. The CDR3 loop is CASSYSGSAGEQFF. Here the CDR3 DNA reads TGTGCCAGCAGTTACTCGGGTTCGGCGGGTGAGCAGTTCTTC.